This T cell receptor (beta chain) was sequenced in a study of blood T cells in healthy people across ages. Points from the study as a whole: Without sorted subsets, naive and antigen-experienced compartments could not be conclusively compared. As age increased, TCR beta diversity per million T cells fell in a roughly linear fashion.

Details on this clonotype: The antigen is not known.

PCR was performed a second time for roughly 7 to 11 cycles using a sample-barcoded 5' primer and a J-beta primer mix. Each cDNA molecule received a tag from a template-switch adaptor that had 12 random nucleotides. TCRdb passed the 5' RACE reads through MiXCR, listing each CDR3 protein once. The repertoire holds some 1.8 million distinct CDR3 sequences, with around 40% as singletons. The source material was blood. The receptor was derived from a human donor in good health.

In DNA form, the CDR3 reads TGCGCCAGCAGCTTGATGGGGTTAATGGACAATGAGCAGTTCTTC. This gives the protein CASSLMGLMDNEQFF. The chain uses TRBV5-1 and TRBJ2-1; D uncertain. The CDR3 spans 15 residues. Trimming cost V 1 base and J 5 bases, with 13 bases left between them. From germline, CDR1 is SGHRS and CDR2 YFSETQ.